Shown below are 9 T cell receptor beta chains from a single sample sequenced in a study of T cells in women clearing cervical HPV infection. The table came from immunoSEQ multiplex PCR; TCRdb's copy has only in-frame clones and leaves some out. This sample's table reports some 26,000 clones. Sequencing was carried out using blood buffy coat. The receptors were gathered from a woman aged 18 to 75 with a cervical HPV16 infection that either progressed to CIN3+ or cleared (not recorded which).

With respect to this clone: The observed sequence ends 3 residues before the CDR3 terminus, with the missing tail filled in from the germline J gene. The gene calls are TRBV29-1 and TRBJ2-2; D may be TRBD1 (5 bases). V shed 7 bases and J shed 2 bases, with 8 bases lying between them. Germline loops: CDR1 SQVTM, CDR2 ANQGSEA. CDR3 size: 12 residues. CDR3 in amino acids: CSAGPNTGELFF. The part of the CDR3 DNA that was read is TGCAGCGCAGGGCCAAACACCGGGGAG.

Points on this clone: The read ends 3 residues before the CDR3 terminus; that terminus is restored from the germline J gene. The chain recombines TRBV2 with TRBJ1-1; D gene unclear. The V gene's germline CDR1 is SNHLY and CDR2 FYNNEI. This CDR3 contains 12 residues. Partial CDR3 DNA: TGTGCCAGCAGCGACACCTCCCTGAGC. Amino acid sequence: CASSDTSLS. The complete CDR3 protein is CASSDTSLSAFF.

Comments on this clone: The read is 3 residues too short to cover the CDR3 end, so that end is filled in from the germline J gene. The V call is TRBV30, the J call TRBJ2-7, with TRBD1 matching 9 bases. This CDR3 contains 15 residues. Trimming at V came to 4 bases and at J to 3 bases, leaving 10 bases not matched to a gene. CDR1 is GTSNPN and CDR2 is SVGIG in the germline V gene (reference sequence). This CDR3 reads CAWTTGTGFNYEQYF. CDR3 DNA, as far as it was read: TGTGCCTGGACTACGGGGACAGGGTTCAACTACGAG.

This CDR3 reads CASSFGRTHYGYTF. The part of the CDR3 DNA that was read is TGTGCCAGCAGTTTTGGAAGGACTCACTATGGC. The V call is TRBV6-2 or TRBV6-3, the J call TRBJ1-2; the D is unclear. The read is 3 residues too short to cover the CDR3 end, so that end is filled in from the germline J gene. V was clipped by 4 bases and J by 3 bases, with 12 bases between them. CDR3 length: 14 amino acids. The germline CDR1 and CDR2 sequences are MNHEY and SVGEGT.

This CDR3 reads CASSQGQQGEYGYTF. The CDR3 DNA, read in part, is TGTGCCAGCTCACAGGGGCAACAGGGGGAGTATGGC. The rearrangement joins TRBV18 to TRBJ1-2, with TRBD1 identical over 8 bases. Coverage ceases 3 residues before the CDR3 finishes, and the germline J gene fills in the end. Germline V CDR1 and CDR2: KGHSH, LQKENI. The CDR3 runs to 15 residues. V shed 4 bases, J shed 5 bases, and the junction held 9 bases outside the gene matches.

CDR3 DNA, as far as it was read: TGCGCCAGCAGCTTGGGAGGGGGCTTTGTGACAGATACG. The encoded protein is CASSLGGGFVTDT. The full CDR3 is CASSLGGGFVTDTQYF. V usage is TRBV5-1 and J usage is TRBJ2-3, with 7 nucleotides matching TRBD1. With the read ending 3 residues before the CDR3 end, the germline J gene is used to fill in that end. The CDR3 loop spans 16 amino acids. Trimming removed 0 bases from V and 3 bases from J; junction bases left unmatched: 7. Germline V CDR1 and CDR2: SGHRS, YFSETQ.

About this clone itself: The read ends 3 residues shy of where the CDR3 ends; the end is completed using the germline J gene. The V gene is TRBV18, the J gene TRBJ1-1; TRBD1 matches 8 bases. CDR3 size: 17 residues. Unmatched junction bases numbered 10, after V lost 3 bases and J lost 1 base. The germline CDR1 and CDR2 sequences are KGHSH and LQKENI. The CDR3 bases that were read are TGTGCCAGCTCACCCTACCAGGGGGCGCGGGGGAACACTGAA. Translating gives CASSPYQGARGNTE. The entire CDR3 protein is CASSPYQGARGNTEAFF.

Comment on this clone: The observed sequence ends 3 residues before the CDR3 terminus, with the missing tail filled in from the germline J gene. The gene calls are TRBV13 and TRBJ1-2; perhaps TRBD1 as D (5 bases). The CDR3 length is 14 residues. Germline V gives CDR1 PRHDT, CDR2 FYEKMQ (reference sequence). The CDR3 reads CASSSGLAGDTYTF. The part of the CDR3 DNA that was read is TGTGCCAGCAGCTCGGGACTAGCTGGTGATACC. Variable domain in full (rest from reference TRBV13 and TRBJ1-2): AAGVIQSPRHLIKEKRETATLKCYPIPRHDTVYWYQQGPGQDPQFLISFYEKMQSDKGSIPDRFSAQQFSDYHSELNMSSLELGDSALYFCASSSGLAGDTYTFGSGTRLTVV.

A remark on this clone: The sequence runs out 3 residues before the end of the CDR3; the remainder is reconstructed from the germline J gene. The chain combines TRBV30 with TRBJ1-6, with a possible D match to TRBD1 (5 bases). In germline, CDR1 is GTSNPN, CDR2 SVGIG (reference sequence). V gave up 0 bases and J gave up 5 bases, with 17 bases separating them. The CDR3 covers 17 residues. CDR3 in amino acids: CAWSVYGLTGDNSPLHF. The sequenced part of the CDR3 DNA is TGTGCCTGGAGTGTATATGGCCTAACAGGCGATAATTCACCC.